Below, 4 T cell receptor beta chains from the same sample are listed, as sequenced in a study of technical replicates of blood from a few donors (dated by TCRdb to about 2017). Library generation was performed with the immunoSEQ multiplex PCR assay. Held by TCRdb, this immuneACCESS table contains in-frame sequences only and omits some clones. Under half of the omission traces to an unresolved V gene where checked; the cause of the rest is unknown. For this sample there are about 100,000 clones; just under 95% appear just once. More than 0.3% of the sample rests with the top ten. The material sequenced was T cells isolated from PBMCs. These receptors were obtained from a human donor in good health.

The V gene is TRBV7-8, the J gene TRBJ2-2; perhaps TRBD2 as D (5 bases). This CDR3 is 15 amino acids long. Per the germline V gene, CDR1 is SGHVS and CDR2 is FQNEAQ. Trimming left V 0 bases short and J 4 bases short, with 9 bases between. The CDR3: CASSLAGVFTGELFF. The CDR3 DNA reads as TGTGCCAGCAGCTTAGCGGGAGTGTTCACCGGGGAGCTGTTTTTT.

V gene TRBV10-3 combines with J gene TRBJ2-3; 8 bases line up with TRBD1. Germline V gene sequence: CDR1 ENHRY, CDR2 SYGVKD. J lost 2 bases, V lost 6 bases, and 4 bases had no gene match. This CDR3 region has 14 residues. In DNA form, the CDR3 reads TGTGCCATCAGCCCGGGACAGGACACAGATACGCAGTATTTT. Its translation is CAISPGQDTDTQYF.

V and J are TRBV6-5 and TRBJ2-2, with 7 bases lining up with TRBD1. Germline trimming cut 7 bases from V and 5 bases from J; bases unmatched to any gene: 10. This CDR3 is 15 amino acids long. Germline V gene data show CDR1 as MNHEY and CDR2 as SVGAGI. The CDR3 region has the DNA TGTGCCAGCACCCGAGGGGGCGCCGGGACCGGGGAGCTGTTTTTT. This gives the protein CASTRGGAGTGELFF.

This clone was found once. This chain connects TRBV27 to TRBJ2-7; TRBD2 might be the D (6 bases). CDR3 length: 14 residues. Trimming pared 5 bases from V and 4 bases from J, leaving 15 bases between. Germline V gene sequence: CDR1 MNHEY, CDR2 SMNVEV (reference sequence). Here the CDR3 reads CASSLGTLRYEQYF. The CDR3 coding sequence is TGTGCCAGCAGTCTCGGGACTTTAAGGTACGAGCAGTACTTC.